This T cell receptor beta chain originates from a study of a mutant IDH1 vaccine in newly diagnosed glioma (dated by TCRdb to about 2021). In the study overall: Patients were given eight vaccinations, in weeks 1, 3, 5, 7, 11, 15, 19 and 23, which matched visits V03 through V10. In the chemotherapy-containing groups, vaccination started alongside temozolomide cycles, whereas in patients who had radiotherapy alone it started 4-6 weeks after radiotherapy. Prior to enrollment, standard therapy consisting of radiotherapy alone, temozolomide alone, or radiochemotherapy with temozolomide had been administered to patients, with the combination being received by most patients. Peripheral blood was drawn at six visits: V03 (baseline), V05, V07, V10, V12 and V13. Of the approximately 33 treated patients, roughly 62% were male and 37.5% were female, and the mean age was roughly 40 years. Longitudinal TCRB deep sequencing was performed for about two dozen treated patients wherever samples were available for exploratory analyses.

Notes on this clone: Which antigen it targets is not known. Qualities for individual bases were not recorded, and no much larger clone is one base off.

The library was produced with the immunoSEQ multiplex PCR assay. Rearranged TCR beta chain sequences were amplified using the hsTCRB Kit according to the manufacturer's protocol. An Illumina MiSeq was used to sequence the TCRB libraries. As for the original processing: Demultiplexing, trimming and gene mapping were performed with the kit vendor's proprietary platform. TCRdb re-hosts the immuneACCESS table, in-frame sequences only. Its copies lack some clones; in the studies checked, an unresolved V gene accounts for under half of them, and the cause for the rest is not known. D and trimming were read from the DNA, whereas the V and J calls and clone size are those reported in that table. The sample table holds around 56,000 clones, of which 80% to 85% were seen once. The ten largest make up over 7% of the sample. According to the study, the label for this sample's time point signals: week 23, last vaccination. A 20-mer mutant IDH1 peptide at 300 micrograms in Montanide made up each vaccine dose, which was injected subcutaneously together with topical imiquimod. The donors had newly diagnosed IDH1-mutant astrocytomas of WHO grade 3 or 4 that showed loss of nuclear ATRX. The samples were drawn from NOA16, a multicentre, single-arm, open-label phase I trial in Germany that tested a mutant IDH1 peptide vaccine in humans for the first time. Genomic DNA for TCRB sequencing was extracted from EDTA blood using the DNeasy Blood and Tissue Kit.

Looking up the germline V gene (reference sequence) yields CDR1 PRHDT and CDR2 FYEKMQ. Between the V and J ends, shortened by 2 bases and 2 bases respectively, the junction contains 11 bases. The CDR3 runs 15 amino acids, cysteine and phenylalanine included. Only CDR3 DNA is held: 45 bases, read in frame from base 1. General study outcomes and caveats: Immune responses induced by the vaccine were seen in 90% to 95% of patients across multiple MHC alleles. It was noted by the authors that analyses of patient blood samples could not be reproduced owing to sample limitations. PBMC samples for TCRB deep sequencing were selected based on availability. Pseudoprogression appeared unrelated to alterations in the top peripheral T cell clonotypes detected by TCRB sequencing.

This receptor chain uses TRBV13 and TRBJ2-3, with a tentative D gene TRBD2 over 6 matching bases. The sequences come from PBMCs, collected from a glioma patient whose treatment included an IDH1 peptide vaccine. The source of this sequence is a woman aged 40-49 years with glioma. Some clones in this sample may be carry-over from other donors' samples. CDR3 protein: CASSLSGTPTDTQYF. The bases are TGTGCCAGCAGCTTATCCGGGACTCCCACAGATACGCAGTATTTT.